This TCR beta chain was captured in a study of OX40 agonist ivuxolimab in advanced cancers. Turning to the study itself: The treatment was a fully human IgG2 OX40 agonist, ivuxolimab.

Per the germline V gene, CDR1 is KGHSH and CDR2 is LQKENI. With 4 bases clipped from V and 7 bases from J, the junction kept 14 bases outside the gene matches. This CDR3 has 17 amino acids. About this clone itself: Its antigen is not known.

Regarding the study as a whole: Doses of 0.1 to 3.0 mg/kg were accompanied by clonal expansion of CD4+ and CD8+ blood T cells by week 6. There were, on average, more expanded clones in CD8+ T cells than in CD4+. Which antigen the expanded peripheral T cells recognized is unknown.

Here immunoSEQ multiplex PCR was the method, and the copy in TCRdb shows in-frame clones only, minus some. Of tens of thousands of clones listed, 80% to 85% are singletons. The sequences come from CD4+ or CD8+ T cells sorted from blood, collected in a trial of the OX40 agonist ivuxolimab. This TCR was sampled from an adult with an advanced solid tumor such as melanoma, head and neck, liver or kidney cancer. This chain connects TRBV18 to TRBJ2-1, with 9 bases identical to TRBD1. Written as DNA, the CDR3 is TGTGCCAGCTCACTCCTATTGCCGACAGGGGGAGGGAATGAGCAGTTCTTC. This translates into CASSLLLPTGGGNEQFF.